Included here is one TCR beta chain sequence, with context. This specimen comes from a study of immune evolution from preneoplasia to lung adenocarcinoma. V lost 0 bases and J lost 8, with 13 bases in between. This CDR3 has 14 residues. The V gene's germline CDR1 is MNHNS and CDR2 SASEGT. Here immunoSEQ multiplex PCR was the method, and the copy in TCRdb shows in-frame clones only, minus some. Altogether fewer than 6,000 clones are present, roughly 86% being singletons, with the ten largest covering around 2.8%. Material: FFPE invasive lung adenocarcinoma tissue. The chain carries TRBV6-1 and TRBJ1-2; D uncertain. The origin of this receptor is a person aged 45-60 years with lung adenocarcinoma. CDR3 sequence: CASSEAPTPRGYTF. The CDR3 coding sequence is TGTGCCAGCAGTGAAGCCCCTACACCCCGGGGCTACACCTTC.